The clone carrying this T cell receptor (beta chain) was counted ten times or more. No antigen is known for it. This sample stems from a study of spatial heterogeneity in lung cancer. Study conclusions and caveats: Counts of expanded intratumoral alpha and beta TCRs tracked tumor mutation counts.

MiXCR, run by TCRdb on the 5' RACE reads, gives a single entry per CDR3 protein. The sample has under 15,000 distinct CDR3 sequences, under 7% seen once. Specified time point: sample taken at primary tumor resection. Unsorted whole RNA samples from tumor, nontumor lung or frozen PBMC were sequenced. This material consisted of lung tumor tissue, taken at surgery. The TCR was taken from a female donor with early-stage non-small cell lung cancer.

The CDR3 loop is CASSFAGGRYEQFF. The DNA for the CDR3 is TGTGCCAGCAGCTTCGCGGGGGGGCGCTATGAGCAGTTCTTC. V usage is TRBV11-2 and J usage is TRBJ2-1; 9 bases align to TRBD2. V gave up 3 bases and J gave up 8 bases; unmatched junction bases: 5. This CDR3 has 14 residues. CDR1 is SGHAT, CDR2 FQNNGV, per germline.